The clone carrying this T cell receptor beta chain is categorized as medium-sized (0.01 to 0.1%). Distinct nucleotide sequences in the sample also encode this CDR3. This entry belongs to a study of long-term antiretroviral therapy in people with HIV. It was version v3.0 of the immunoSEQ assay that was run at survey level. Sequencing was performed with immunoSEQ multiplex PCR; in TCRdb, only in-frame clones are kept and a portion is missing. In the table there are 20,000 to 30,000 clones, about four fifths of which are singletons. Trimming cost V 5 bases and J 4 bases, with 6 bases left between them. The CDR3 runs 12 residues. CDR1 and CDR2 (germline): SEHNR, FQNEAQ (reference sequence).

The specimen was unsorted PBMCs, collected at the start of antiretroviral therapy, before treatment. The rearrangement uses TRBV7-9 and TRBJ1-3; D gene unclear. This TCR came from a woman between 18 and 29 years old with HIV. CDR3 sequence: CASSPPGNTIYF. The CDR3 DNA sequence: TGTGCCAGCAGCCCACCAGGAAACACCATATATTTT.